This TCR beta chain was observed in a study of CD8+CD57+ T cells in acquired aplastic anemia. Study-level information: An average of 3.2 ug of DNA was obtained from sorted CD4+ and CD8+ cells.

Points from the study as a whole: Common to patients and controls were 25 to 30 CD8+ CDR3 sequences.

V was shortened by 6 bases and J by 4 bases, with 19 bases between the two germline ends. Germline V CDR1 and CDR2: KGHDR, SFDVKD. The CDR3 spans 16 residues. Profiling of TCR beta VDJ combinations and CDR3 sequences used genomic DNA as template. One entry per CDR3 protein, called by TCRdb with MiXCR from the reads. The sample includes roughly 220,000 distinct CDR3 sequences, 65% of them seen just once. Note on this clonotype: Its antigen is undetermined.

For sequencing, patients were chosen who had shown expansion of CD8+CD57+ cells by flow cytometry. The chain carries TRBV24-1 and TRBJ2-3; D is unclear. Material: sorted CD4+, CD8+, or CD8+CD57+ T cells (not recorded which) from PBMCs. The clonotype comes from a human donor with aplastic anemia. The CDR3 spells CATSTPSGQGSDTQYF. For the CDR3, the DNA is TGTGCCACCAGTACCCCGTCTGGCCAAGGGTCAGATACGCAGTATTTT.